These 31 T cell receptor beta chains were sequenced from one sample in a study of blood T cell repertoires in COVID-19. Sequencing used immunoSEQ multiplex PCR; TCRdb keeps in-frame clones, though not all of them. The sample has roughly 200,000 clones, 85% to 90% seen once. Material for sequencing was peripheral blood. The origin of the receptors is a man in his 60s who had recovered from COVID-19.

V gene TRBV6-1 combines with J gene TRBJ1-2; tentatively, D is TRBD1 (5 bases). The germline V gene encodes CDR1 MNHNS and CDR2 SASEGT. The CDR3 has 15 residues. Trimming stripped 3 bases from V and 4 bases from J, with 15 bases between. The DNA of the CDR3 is TGTGCCAGCAGTGAGGGGTTGGGGGGGACCTATGGCTACACCTTC. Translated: CASSEGLGGTYGYTF.

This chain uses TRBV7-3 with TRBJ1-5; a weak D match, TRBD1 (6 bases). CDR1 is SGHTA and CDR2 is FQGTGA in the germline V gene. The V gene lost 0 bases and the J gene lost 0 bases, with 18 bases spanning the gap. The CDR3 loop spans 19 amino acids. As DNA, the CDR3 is TGTGCCAGCAGCTTAACTGTCTACAGGGTTCGAGATAGCAATCAGCCCCAGCATTTT. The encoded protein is CASSLTVYRVRDSNQPQHF.

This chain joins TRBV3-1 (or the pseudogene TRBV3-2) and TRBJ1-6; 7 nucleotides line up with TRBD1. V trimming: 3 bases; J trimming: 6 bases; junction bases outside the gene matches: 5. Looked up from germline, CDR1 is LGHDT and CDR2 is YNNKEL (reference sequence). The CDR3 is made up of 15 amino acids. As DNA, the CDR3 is TGTGCCAGCAGCCACGGACAGGTGATTAATTCACCCCTCCACTTT. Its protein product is CASSHGQVINSPLHF.

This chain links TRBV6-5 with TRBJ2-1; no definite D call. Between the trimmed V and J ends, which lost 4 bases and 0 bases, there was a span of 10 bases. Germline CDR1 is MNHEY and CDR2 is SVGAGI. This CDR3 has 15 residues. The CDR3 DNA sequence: TGTGCCAGCAGTTCGACGTACAGCTCCTACAATGAGCAGTTCTTC. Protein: CASSSTYSSYNEQFF.

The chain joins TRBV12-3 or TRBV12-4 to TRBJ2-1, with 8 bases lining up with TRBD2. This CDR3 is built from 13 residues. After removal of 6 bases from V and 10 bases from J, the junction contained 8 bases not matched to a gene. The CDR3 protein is CASSPSGSKEQFF. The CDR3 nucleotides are TGTGCCAGCAGCCCTAGCGGGTCTAAGGAGCAGTTCTTC.

CDR3 sequence: CASSYRQGVDNSPLHF. The CDR3 bases are TGTGCCAGCAGCTACCGACAGGGGGTTGACAATTCACCCCTCCACTTT. The chain employs TRBV7-8 and TRBJ1-6; 9 positions agree with TRBD1. The CDR3 extends over 16 amino acids. Germline V CDR1 and CDR2: SGHVS, FQNEAQ. V gave up 4 bases and J gave up 7 bases; unmatched junction bases: 8.

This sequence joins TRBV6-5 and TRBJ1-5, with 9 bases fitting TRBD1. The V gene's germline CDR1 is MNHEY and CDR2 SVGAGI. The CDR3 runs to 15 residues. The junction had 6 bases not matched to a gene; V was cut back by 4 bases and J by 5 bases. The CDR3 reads CASSSQGAGDQPQHF. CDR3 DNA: TGTGCCAGCAGTTCACAGGGGGCGGGGGATCAGCCCCAGCATTTT.

The CDR3 reads CASSLEGQGDGNTIYF. In DNA, the CDR3 is TGCGCCAGCAGCTTGGAGGGACAGGGGGACGGAAACACCATATATTTT. The gene calls are TRBV5-1 and TRBJ1-3; 11 nucleotides line up with TRBD1. The CDR3 extends over 16 amino acids. The ends lost 0 bases at V and 4 bases at J; junction bases unmatched: 3. Per germline, CDR1 SGHRS and CDR2 YFSETQ.

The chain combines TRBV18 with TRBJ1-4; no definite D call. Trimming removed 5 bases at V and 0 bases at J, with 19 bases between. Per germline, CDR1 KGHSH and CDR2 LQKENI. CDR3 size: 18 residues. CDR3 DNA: TGTGCCAGCTCAATAGCTGTCGGGATTTCCGCAACTAATGAAAAACTGTTTTTT. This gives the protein CASSIAVGISATNEKLFF.

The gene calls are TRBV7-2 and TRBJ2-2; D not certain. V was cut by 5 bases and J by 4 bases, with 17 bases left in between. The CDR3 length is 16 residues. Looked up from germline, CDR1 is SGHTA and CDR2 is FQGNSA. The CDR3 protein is CASSPLAALGTGELFF. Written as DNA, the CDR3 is TGTGCCAGCAGCCCCCTGGCGGCCTTAGGCACCGGGGAGCTGTTTTTT.

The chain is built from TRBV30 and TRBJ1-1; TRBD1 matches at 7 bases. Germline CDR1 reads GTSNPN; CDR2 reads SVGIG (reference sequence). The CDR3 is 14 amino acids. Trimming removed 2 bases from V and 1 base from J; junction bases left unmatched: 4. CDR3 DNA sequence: TGTGCCTGGAGTCCCGGGACAGCGAACACTGAAGCTTTCTTT. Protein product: CAWSPGTANTEAFF.

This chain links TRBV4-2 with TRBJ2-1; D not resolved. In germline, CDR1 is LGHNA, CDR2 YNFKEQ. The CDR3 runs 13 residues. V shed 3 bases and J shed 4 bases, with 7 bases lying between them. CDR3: CASSHTNYNEQFF. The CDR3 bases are TGTGCCAGCAGCCATACTAATTACAATGAGCAGTTCTTC.

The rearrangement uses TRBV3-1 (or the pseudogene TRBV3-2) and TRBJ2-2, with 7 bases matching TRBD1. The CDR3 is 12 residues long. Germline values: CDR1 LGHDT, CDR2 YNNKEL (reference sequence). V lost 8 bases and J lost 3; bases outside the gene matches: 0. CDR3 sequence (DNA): TGTGCCAGCCAGGGGGACACCGGGGAGCTGTTTTTT. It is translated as CASQGDTGELFF.

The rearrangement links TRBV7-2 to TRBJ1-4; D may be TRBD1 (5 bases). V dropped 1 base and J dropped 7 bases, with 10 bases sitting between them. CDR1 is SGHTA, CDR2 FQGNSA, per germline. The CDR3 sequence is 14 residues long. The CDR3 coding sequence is TGTGCCAGCAGCTTAGTTCAGGGAATTGAAAAACTGTTTTTT. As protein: CASSLVQGIEKLFF.

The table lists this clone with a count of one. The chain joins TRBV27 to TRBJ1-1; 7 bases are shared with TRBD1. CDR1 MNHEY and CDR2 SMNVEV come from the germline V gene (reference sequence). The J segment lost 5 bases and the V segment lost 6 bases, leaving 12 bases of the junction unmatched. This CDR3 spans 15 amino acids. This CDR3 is CASRLSPTGRTEAFF. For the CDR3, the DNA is TGTGCCAGCAGATTAAGCCCGACAGGGCGAACTGAAGCTTTCTTT.

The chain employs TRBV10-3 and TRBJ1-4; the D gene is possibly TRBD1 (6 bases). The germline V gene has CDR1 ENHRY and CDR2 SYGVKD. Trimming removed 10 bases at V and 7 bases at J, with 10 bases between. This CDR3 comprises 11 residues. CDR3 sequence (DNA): TGTGCCACACAGGGTGGTGAAAAACTGTTTTTT. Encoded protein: CATQGGEKLFF.

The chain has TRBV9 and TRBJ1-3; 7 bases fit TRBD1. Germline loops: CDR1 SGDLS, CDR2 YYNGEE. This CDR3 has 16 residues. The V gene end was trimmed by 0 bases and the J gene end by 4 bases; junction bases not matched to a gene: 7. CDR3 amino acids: CASSVEVRGSGNTIYF. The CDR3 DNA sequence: TGTGCCAGCAGCGTAGAGGTCAGGGGGTCCGGAAACACCATATATTTT.

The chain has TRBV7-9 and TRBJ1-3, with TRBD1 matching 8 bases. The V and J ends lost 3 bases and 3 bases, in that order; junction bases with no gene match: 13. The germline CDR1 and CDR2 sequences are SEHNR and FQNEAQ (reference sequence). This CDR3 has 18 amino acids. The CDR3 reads CASSFQQPRQGSGNTIYF. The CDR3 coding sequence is TGTGCCAGCAGCTTCCAACAACCCAGACAGGGGAGTGGAAACACCATATATTTT.

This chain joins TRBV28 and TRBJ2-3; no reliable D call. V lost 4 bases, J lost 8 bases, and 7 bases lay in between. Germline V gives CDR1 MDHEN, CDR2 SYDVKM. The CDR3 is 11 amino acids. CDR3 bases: TGTGCCAGCAGTTCCCGCGGTACGCAGTATTTT. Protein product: CASSSRGTQYF.

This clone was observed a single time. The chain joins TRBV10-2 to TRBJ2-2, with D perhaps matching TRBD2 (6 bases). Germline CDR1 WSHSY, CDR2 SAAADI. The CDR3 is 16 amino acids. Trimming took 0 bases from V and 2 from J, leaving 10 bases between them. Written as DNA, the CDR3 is TGCGCCAGCAGTGAGTCGGTCGGGAGAAACACCGGGGAGCTGTTTTTT. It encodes CASSESVGRNTGELFF.

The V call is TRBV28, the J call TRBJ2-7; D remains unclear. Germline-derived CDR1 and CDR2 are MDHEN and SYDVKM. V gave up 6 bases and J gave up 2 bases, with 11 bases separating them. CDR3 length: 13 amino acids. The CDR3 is CASSASLAYEQYF. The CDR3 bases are TGTGCCAGCAGCGCCTCCCTAGCCTACGAGCAGTACTTC. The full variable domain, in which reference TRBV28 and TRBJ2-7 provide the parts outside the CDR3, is DVKVTQSSRYLVKRTGEKVFLECVQDMDHENMFWYRQDPGLGLRLIYFSYDVKMKEKGDIPEGYSVSREKKERFSLILESASTNQTSMYLCASSASLAYEQYFGPGTRLTVT.

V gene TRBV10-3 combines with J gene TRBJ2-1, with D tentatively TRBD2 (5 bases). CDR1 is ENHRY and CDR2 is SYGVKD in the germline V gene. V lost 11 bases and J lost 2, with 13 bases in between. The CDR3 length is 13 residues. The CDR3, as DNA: TGTGCCCTAAGTAGCGAGACCTACAATGAGCAGTTCTTC. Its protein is CALSSETYNEQFF.

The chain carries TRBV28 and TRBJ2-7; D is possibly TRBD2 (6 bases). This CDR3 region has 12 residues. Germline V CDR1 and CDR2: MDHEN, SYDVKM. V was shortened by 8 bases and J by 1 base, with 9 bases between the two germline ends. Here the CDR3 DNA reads TGTGCCAGCTGGGGACTTTCCTACGAGCAGTACTTC. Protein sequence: CASWGLSYEQYF.

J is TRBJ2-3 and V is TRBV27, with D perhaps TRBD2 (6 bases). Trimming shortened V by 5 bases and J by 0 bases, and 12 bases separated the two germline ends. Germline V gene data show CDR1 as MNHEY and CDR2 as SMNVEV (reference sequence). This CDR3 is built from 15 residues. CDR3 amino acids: CASSHFSGSTDTQYF. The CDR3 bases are TGTGCCAGCAGTCACTTTAGCGGTAGCACAGATACGCAGTATTTT.

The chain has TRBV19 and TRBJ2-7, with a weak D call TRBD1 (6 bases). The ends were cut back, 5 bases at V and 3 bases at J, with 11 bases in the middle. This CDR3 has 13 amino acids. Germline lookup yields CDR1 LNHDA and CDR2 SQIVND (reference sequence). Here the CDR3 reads CASSRTALYEQYF. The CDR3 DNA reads TGTGCCAGTAGTCGGACAGCTCTCTACGAGCAGTACTTC.

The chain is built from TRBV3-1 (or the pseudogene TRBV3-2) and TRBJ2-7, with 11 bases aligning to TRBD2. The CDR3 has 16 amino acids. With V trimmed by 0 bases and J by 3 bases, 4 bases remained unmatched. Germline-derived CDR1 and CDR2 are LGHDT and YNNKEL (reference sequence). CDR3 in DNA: TGTGCCAGCAGCCAAGATAGTAGCGGGGGGGTCTACGAGCAGTACTTC. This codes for CASSQDSSGGVYEQYF.

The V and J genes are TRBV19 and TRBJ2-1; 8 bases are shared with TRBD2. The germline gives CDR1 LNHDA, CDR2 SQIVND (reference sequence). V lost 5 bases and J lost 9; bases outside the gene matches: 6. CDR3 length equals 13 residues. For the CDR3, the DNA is TGTGCCAGTAGTTCGGGGGGGCCCGGTGAGCAGTTCTTC. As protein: CASSSGGPGEQFF. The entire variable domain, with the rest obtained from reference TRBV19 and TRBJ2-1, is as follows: DGGITQSPKYLFRKEGQNVTLSCEQNLNHDAMYWYRQDPGQGLRLIYYSQIVNDFQKGDIAEGYSVSREKKESFPLTVTSAQKNPTAFYLCASSSGGPGEQFFGPGTRLTVL.

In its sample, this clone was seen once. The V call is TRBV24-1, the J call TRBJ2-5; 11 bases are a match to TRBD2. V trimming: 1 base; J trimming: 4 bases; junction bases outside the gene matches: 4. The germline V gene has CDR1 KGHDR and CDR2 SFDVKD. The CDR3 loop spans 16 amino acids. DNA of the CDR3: TGTGCCACCAGTGATTTAAGAGGACTAGCGGGAGAGACCCAGTACTTC. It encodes CATSDLRGLAGETQYF.

The CDR3 loop is CASNNRDKNIQYF. CDR3 in DNA: TGTGCCAGTAATAACCGGGACAAAAACATTCAGTACTTC. V usage is TRBV19 and J usage is TRBJ2-4; possibly TRBD2 for D (5 bases). The CDR3 totals 13 residues. Trimming shortened V by 7 bases and J by 3 bases, and 10 bases separated the two germline ends. Germline CDR1 is LNHDA and CDR2 is SQIVND (reference sequence).

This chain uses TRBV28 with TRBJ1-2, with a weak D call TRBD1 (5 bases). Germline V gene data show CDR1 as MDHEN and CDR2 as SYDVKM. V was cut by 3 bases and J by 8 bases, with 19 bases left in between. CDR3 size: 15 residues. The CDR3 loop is CASSLDTLPVLGYTF. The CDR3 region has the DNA TGTGCCAGCAGTTTGGACACTCTCCCGGTGTTGGGCTACACCTTC.

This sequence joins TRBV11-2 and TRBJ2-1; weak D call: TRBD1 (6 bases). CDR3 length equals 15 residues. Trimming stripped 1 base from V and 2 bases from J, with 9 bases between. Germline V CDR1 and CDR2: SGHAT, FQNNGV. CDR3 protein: CASSLVQGTYNEQFF. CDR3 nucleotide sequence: TGTGCCAGCAGCTTAGTTCAGGGGACCTACAATGAGCAGTTCTTC. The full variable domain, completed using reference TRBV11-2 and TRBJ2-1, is EAGVAQSPRYKIIEKRQSVAFWCNPISGHATLYWYQQILGQGPKLLIQFQNNGVVDDSQLPKDRFSAERLKGVDSTLKIQPAKLEDSAVYLCASSLVQGTYNEQFFGPGTRLTVL.